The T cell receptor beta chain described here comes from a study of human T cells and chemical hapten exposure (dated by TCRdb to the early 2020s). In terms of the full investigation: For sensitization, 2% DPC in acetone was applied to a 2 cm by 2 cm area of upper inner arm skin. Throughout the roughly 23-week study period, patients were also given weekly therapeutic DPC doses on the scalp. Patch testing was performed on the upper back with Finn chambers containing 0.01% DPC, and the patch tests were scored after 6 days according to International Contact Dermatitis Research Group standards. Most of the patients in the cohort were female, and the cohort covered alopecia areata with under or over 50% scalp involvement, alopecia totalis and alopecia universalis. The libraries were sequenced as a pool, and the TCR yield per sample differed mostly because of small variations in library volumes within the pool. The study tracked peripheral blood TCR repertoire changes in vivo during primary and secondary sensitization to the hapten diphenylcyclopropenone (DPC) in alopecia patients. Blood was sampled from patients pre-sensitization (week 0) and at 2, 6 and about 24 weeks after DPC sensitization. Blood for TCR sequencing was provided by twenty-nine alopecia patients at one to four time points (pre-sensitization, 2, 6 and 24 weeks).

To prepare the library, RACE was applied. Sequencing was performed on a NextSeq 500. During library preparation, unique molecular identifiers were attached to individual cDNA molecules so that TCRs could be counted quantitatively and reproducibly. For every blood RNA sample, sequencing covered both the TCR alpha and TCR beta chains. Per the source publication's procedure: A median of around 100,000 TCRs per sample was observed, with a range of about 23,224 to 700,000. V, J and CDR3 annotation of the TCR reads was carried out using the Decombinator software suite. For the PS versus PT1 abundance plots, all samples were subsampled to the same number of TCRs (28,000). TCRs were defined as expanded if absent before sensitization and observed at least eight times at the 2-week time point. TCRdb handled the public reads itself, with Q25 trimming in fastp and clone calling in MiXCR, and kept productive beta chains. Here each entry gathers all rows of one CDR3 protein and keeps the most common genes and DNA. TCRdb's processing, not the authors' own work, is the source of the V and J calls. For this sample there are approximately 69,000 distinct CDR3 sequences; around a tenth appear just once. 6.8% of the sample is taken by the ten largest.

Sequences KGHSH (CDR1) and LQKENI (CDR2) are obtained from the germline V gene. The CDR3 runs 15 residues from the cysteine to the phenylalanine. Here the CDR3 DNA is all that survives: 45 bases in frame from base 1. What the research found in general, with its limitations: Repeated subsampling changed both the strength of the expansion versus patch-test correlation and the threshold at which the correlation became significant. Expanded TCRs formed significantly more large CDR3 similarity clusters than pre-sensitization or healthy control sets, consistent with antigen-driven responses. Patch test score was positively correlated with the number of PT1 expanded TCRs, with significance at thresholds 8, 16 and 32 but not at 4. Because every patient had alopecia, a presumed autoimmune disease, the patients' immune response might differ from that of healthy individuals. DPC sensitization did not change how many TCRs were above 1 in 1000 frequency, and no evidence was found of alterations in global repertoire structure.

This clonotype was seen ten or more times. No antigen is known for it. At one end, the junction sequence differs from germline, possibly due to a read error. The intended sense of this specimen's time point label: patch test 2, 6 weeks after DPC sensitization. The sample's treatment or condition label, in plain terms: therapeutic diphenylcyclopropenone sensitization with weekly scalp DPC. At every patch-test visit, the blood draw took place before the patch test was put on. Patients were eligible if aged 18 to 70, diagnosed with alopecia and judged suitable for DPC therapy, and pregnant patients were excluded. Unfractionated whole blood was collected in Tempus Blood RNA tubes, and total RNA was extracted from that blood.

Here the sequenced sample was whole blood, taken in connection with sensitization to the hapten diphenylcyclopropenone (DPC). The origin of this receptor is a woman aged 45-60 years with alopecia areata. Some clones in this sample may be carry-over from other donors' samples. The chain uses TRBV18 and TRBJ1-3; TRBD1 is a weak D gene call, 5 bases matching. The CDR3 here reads CASSPVEGPGNTIYF. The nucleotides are TGTGCCAGCTCACCAGTTGAGGGACCTGGGAACACCATATATTTT.